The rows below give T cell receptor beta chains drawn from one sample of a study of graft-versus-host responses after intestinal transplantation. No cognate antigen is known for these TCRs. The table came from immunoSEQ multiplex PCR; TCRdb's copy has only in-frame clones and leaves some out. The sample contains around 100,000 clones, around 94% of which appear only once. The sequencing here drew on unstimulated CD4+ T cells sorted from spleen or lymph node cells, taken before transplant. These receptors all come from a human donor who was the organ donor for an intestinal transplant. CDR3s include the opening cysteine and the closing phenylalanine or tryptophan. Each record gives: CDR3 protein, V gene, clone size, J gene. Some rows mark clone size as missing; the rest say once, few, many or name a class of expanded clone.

CDR3aa: CASSLTGTPYEQYF
v_gene: TRBV6-6
abundance: .
j_gene: TRBJ2-7

CDR3aa: CASSLLAGLGTDTQYF
v_gene: TRBV2
abundance: .
j_gene: TRBJ2-3

CDR3aa: CASSRGAGQETQYF
v_gene: TRBV6-5
abundance: .
j_gene: TRBJ2-5

CDR3aa: CASSRTGSNYGYTF
v_gene: TRBV6-5
abundance: .
j_gene: TRBJ1-2

CDR3aa: CASRTGGLNTGELFF
v_gene: TRBV7-2
abundance: .
j_gene: TRBJ2-2

CDR3aa: CASGLGRDRVYNEQFF
v_gene: TRBV11-3
abundance: .
j_gene: TRBJ2-1

CDR3aa: CASSPGGGTNTGELFF
v_gene: TRBV7-6
abundance: .
j_gene: TRBJ2-2

CDR3aa: CASSWFGVGEVEAFF
v_gene: TRBV6-6
abundance: .
j_gene: TRBJ1-1

CDR3aa: CASSAKPTGQVVGEQYF
v_gene: TRBV27
abundance: .
j_gene: TRBJ2-7

CDR3aa: CSARRSNEQFF
v_gene: TRBV20-1
abundance: .
j_gene: TRBJ2-1

CDR3aa: CASIKGQGYGELFF
v_gene: TRBV19
abundance: .
j_gene: TRBJ2-2

CDR3aa: CASSLDAGKGNQPQHF
v_gene: TRBV11-2
abundance: once
j_gene: TRBJ1-5

CDR3aa: CASSLQGAPGNTIYF
v_gene: TRBV5-1
abundance: .
j_gene: TRBJ1-3

CDR3aa: CASSPLAGKGNEQFF
v_gene: TRBV10-1
abundance: .
j_gene: TRBJ2-1

CDR3aa: CASSTRDSGPTEAFF
v_gene: TRBV9
abundance: once
j_gene: TRBJ1-1

CDR3aa: CASGHLGDQPQHF
v_gene: TRBV19
abundance: .
j_gene: TRBJ1-5

CDR3aa: CASSIGDGYTF
v_gene: TRBV19
abundance: .
j_gene: TRBJ1-2

CDR3aa: CASSLRLAGGTDTQYF
v_gene: TRBV7-2
abundance: few
j_gene: TRBJ2-3

CDR3aa: CASTFDRPYEQYF
v_gene: TRBV11-2
abundance: .
j_gene: TRBJ2-7

CDR3aa: CASSLDRGPWAEAFF
v_gene: TRBV11-2
abundance: .
j_gene: TRBJ1-1

CDR3aa: CASSVTGVYEKLFF
v_gene: TRBV2
abundance: .
j_gene: TRBJ1-4

CDR3aa: CASSQKLETQYF
v_gene: TRBV14
abundance: .
j_gene: TRBJ2-5

CDR3aa: CASSLGGSGTQETQYF
v_gene: TRBV11-2
abundance: .
j_gene: TRBJ2-5

CDR3aa: CASSFQPSNQPQHF
v_gene: TRBV28
abundance: .
j_gene: TRBJ1-5

CDR3aa: CASSVGLGVTDTQYF
v_gene: TRBV9
abundance: .
j_gene: TRBJ2-3

CDR3aa: CAISAGNTIYF
v_gene: TRBV10-3
abundance: few
j_gene: TRBJ1-3

CDR3aa: CASSSLGTSGYNEQFF
v_gene: TRBV7-9
abundance: once
j_gene: TRBJ2-1

CDR3aa: CASSRGTGDGNTIYF
v_gene: TRBV7-9
abundance: .
j_gene: TRBJ1-3

CDR3aa: CATSRGRGEDTGELFF
v_gene: TRBV15
abundance: .
j_gene: TRBJ2-2

CDR3aa: CASSPTGLVHEQYF
v_gene: TRBV19
abundance: .
j_gene: TRBJ2-7

CDR3aa: CASSVGKSWTYNEQFF
v_gene: TRBV9
abundance: .
j_gene: TRBJ2-1

CDR3aa: CASSLGLEEVTVVGQPQHF
v_gene: TRBV27
abundance: .
j_gene: TRBJ1-5

CDR3aa: CASSSGLAGRSTDTQYF
v_gene: TRBV9
abundance: .
j_gene: TRBJ2-3

CDR3aa: CSVEESWGLGETQYF
v_gene: TRBV29-1
abundance: .
j_gene: TRBJ2-5

CDR3aa: CASGASGSGKNIQYF
v_gene: TRBV6-1
abundance: .
j_gene: TRBJ2-4

CDR3aa: CASSMAGARQPQHF
v_gene: TRBV19
abundance: once
j_gene: TRBJ1-5

CDR3aa: CASSLAGSYNEQFF
v_gene: TRBV7-2
abundance: .
j_gene: TRBJ2-1

CDR3aa: CASSQAVLINTGELFF
v_gene: TRBV4-2
abundance: .
j_gene: TRBJ2-2

CDR3aa: CASSEQGYEQYF
v_gene: TRBV6-1
abundance: once
j_gene: TRBJ2-7

CDR3aa: CASSKGKGGKSSYEQYF
v_gene: TRBV6-1
abundance: .
j_gene: TRBJ2-7

CDR3aa: CAISFAPGQLREQYF
v_gene: TRBV10-3
abundance: .
j_gene: TRBJ2-7

CDR3aa: CASSYGSLEQYF
v_gene: TRBV7-2
abundance: .
j_gene: TRBJ2-7